A selection of T cell receptor beta chains follows, all from one sample in a study of cytomegalovirus exposure and HLA in healthy donors. Generated by immunoSEQ multiplex PCR, the TCRdb table keeps only in-frame clones and is missing some. The repertoire has around 40,000 clones, about 72% of them found once; the top ten carry around 7%. Sequencing input: PBMCs. The receptors stem from a man aged 30-40 years in good health and CMV-seronegative. CDR3s include the opening cysteine and the closing phenylalanine or tryptophan. The D gene is left open where the match is weak. Not every row has a clone size; where given, it reads once, few, many or a size class.

>TRBV10-1|-|-|TRBJ1-5
TGCGCCAGCAGCCGGGACAAGGGTCAGCCCCAGCATTTT
CASSRDKGQPQHF
>TRBV4-3|once|-|TRBJ1-1
TGCGCCAGCAGCCAAGAGCACGGGAACACTGAAGCTTTCTTT
CASSQEHGNTEAFF
>TRBV7-2|-|TRBD1|TRBJ1-4
TGTGCCAGCAGCCGGGACAGGGGAACTGAAAAACTGTTTTTT
CASSRDRGTEKLFF
>TRBV7-2|-|TRBD2|TRBJ2-1
TGTGCCAGCAGCCCCTACCCCCTAGCGGGAAGCGGTTTCAATGAGCAGTTCTTC
CASSPYPLAGSGFNEQFF
>TRBV7-8|-|TRBD1|TRBJ1-5
TGTGCCAGCAGTCGAGGGACAGGGATTCAGCCCCAGCATTTT
CASSRGTGIQPQHF
>TRBV29-1|-|TRBD2|TRBJ2-7
TGCAGCGCCAAAGGGGCTAGCGGGGAGCAGTACTTC
CSAKGASGEQYF
>TRBV7-2|-|-|TRBJ1-3
TGTGCCGCAGGGGGAAACACCATATATTTT
CAAGGNTIYF
>TRBV20-1|-|-|TRBJ1-1
TGCAGTGCTAGAAGATCCAGTGAAGCTTTCTTT
CSARRSSEAFF
>TRBV7-2|-|TRBD1|TRBJ2-3
TGTGCCAGCAGCTTATTTGGACAGGAGACAGATACGCAGTATTTT
CASSLFGQETDTQYF
>TRBV5-6|-|TRBD1|TRBJ2-7
TGTGCCAGCAGCTGGGACAGGGTTGGAGAGCAGTACTTC
CASSWDRVGEQYF
>TRBV4-3|-|-|TRBJ2-1
TGCGCCAGCAGCCAAGATTTGGGAGGGACAGGCGAGTTTGTTGAGCAGTTCTTC
CASSQDLGGTGEFVEQFF